A single T cell receptor beta chain is shown here with its context. Its antigen is still unknown. The V and J ends lost 6 bases and 0 bases respectively, with 14 bases between them. Germline V gene sequence: CDR1 KGHSH, CDR2 LQKENI. This CDR3 contains 15 residues. Measured with immunoSEQ multiplex PCR; TCRdb has only the in-frame clones, and not every one. The data contain roughly 36,000 clones, roughly 80% of them singletons. This entry is derived from a study of graft-versus-host responses after intestinal transplantation. At the level of the study: Those transplanted obtained multivisceral, liver-intestinal, or isolated intestinal grafts. Tacrolimus plus steroids were given to all recipients for roughly three years, preceded by anti-thymocyte globulin induction.

Notes on the study in general: Recipient marrow harbored GvH clones, some of which surfaced first in ileum or blood.

The J gene is TRBJ1-1, the V gene TRBV18; the D gene is possibly TRBD1 (6 bases). The specimen comprised PBMCs, sampled 1070 days after transplant. The TCR originated in a human patient who received an intestinal transplant, so some T cells may come from the graft donor. The CDR3 DNA reads as TGTGCCAGCTCGCAGGGGTTAGCGATGAACACTGAAGCTTTCTTT. Its translation is CASSQGLAMNTEAFF.